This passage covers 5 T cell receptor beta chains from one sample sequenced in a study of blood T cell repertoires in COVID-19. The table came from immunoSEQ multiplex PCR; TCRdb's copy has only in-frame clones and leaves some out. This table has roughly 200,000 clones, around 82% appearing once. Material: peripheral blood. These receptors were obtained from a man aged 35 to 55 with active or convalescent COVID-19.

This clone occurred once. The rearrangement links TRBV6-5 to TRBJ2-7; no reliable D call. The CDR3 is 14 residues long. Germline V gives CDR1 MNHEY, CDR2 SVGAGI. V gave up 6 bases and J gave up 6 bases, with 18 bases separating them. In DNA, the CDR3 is TGTGCCAGCAGCCATCCGCTACTATCCCGCGAGCAGTACTTC. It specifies CASSHPLLSREQYF.

The CDR3: CASSDHWTANSYEQYF. The CDR3 nucleotides are TGTGCCAGCAGTGACCATTGGACAGCCAACTCCTACGAGCAGTACTTC. This chain uses TRBV6-4 with TRBJ2-7; perhaps TRBD1 as D (6 bases). Germline CDR1 and CDR2: MRHNA and SNTAGT. The CDR3 has 16 amino acids. Between the trimmed V and J ends, which lost 2 bases and 0 bases, there was a span of 14 bases.

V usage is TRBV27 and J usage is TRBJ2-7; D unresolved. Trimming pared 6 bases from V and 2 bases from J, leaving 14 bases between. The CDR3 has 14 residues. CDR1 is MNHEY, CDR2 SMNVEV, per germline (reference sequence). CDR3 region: CASRTVARPYEQYF. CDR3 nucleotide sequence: TGTGCCAGCAGGACGGTGGCTAGACCCTACGAGCAGTACTTC.

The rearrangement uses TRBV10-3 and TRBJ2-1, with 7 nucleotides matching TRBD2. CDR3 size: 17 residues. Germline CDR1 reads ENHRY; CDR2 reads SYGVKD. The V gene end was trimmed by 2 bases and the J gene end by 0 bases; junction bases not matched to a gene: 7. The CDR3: CAISEVASGVSYNEQFF. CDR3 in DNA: TGTGCCATCAGTGAGGTGGCTAGCGGAGTCTCCTACAATGAGCAGTTCTTC.

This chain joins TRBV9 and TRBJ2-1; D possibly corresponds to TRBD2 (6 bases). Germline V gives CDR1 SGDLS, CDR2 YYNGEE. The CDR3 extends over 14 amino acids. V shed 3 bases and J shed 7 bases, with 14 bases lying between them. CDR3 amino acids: CASSAPPEGNEQFF. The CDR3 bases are TGTGCCAGCAGCGCCCCTCCGGAGGGGAATGAGCAGTTCTTC.